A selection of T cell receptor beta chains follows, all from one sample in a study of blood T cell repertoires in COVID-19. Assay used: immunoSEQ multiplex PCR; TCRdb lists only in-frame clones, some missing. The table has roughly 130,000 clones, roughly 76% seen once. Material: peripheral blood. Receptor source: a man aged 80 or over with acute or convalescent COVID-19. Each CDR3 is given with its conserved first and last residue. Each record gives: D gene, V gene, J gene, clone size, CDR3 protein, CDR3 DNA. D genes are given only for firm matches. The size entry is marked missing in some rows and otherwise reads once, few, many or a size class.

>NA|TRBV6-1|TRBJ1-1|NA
CASSEQGMNTEAFF
TGTGCCAGCAGTGAACAGGGGATGAACACTGAAGCTTTCTTT
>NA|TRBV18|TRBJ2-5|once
CASSTLQETQYF
TGTGCCAGCTCAACATTACAAGAGACCCAGTACTTC
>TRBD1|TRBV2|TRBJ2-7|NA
CASSEGTGSYEQYF
TGTGCCAGCAGTGAAGGGACAGGGTCCTACGAGCAGTACTTC
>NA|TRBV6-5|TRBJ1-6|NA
CASSYSESPLHF
TGTGCCAGCAGTTACTCGGAGTCACCCCTCCACTTT
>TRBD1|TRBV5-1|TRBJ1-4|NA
CASSLSGTGGESNEKLFF
TGCGCCAGCAGCCTCTCCGGGACAGGGGGCGAGTCTAATGAAAAACTGTTTTTT
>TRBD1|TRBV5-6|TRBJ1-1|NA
CASSLGQGYTEAFF
TGTGCCAGCAGCCTCGGACAGGGATACACTGAAGCTTTCTTT
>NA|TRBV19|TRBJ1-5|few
CASRAGGDQPQHF
TGTGCCAGTAGGGCGGGTGGCGACCAGCCCCAGCATTTT
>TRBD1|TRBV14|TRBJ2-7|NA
CASSQPGQGLYF
TGTGCCAGCAGCCAGCCGGGACAGGGTTTATACTTC
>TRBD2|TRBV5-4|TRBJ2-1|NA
CASSLAGGVSSYNEQFF
TGTGCCAGCAGCTTGGCCGGGGGGGTTAGCTCCTACAATGAGCAGTTCTTC
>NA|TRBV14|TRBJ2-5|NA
CASSQDLPRGGTQYF
TGTGCCAGCAGCCAAGATCTCCCCCGGGGAGGGACCCAGTACTTC
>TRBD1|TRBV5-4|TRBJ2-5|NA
CASSLSQGASETQYF
TGTGCCAGCAGCTTAAGTCAGGGGGCCTCAGAGACCCAGTACTTC
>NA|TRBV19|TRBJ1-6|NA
CASSIGDGGNSPLHF
TGTGCCAGTAGTATAGGTGACGGAGGTAATTCACCCCTCCACTTT
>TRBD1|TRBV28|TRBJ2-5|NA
CASSLRQGRTQYF
TGTGCCAGCAGTTTAAGACAGGGAAGGACCCAGTACTTC
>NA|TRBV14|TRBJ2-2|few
CASSQLRARTGELFF
TGTGCCAGCAGCCAACTCAGGGCGCGCACCGGGGAGCTGTTTTTT
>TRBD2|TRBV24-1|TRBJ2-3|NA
CATSDPAGAFTDTQYF
TGTGCCACCAGTGATCCAGCGGGGGCCTTCACAGATACGCAGTATTTT
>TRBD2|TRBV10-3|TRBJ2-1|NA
CAISDSGTSGGAWDNEQFF
TGTGCCATCAGTGATTCCGGGACTAGCGGGGGGGCATGGGACAATGAGCAGTTCTTC
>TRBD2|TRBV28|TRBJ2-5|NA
CASSLPSGVGETQYF
TGTGCCAGCAGTTTGCCTAGCGGGGTAGGAGAGACCCAGTACTTC
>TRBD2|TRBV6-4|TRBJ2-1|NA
CASSDSGAGGYNEQFF
TGTGCCAGCAGTGACTCAGGAGCGGGGGGCTACAATGAGCAGTTCTTC
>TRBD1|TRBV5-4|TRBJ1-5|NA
CASSVDRARQPQHF
TGTGCCAGCAGCGTAGACAGGGCTAGGCAGCCCCAGCATTTT
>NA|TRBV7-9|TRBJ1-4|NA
CASSLGLTNEKLFF
TGTGCCAGCAGCCTGGGACTCACTAATGAAAAACTGTTTTTT
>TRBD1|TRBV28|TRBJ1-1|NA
CASSSGRQGKIRAFF
TGTGCCAGCAGTTCCGGAAGACAGGGGAAGATAAGAGCTTTCTTT
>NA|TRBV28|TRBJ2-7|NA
CASTFSGGRYEQYF
TGTGCCAGCACCTTCTCTGGGGGGAGATACGAGCAGTACTTC
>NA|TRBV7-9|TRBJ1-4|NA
CASSLVPDKTVRSEKLFF
TGTGCCAGCAGCTTAGTCCCCGATAAGACAGTGAGGAGTGAAAAACTGTTTTTT
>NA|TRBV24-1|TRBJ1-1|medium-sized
CATSDLQGLEAFF
TGTGCCACCAGTGATTTGCAGGGGCTCGAAGCTTTCTTT
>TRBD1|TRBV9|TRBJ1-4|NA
CASSPGGQPNEKLFF
TGTGCCAGCAGCCCAGGGGGACAACCAAATGAAAAACTGTTTTTT
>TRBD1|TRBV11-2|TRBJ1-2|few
CASSTSDRVYGYTF
TGTGCCAGCAGCACCTCGGACAGGGTCTATGGCTACACCTTC
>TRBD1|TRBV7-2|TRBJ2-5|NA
CASSGKTGSQETQYF
TGTGCCAGCAGCGGGAAGACAGGGTCCCAAGAGACCCAGTACTTC
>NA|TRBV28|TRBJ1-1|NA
CASYDSSTKAFF
TGTGCCAGCTACGACAGTTCAACGAAAGCTTTCTTT
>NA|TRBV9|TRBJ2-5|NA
CASSVDRETQYF
TGTGCCAGCAGCGTAGATAGAGAGACCCAGTACTTC
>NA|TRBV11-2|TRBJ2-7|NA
CASSLDEAYEQYF
TGTGCCAGCAGCTTAGATGAGGCCTACGAGCAGTACTTC
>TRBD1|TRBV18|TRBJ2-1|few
CASSGTGGSNEQFF
TGTGCCAGCTCCGGGACAGGGGGTTCAAATGAGCAGTTCTTC
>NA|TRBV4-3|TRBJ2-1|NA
CASSQVREGTGRPYEQFF
TGCGCCAGCAGCCAAGTTCGGGAGGGGACAGGGCGCCCTTATGAGCAGTTCTTC
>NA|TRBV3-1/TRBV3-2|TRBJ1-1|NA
CASSQEPTELEAFF
TGTGCCAGCAGCCAAGAACCAACAGAACTCGAAGCTTTCTTT
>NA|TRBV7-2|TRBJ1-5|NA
CASSLDQGYQPQHF
TGTGCCAGCAGCTTAGATCAGGGGTATCAGCCCCAGCATTTT
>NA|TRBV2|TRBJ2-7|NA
CASNRDNPYEQYF
TGTGCCAGCAACCGGGACAACCCCTACGAGCAGTACTTC
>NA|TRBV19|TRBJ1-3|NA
CASSIETSSGNTIYF
TGTGCCAGTAGTATAGAAACGAGCTCTGGAAACACCATATATTTT
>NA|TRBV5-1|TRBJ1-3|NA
CASSLVPQGNGNTIYF
TGCGCCAGCAGCTTGGTCCCGCAGGGGAACGGAAACACCATATATTTT
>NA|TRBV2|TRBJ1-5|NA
CASRGHRDQPQHF
TGTGCCAGCAGGGGGCATAGGGATCAGCCCCAGCATTTT
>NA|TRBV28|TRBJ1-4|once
CASRTRYRQVGREKLFF
TGTGCCAGCCGAACCCGATATAGACAGGTGGGGCGTGAAAAACTGTTTTTT
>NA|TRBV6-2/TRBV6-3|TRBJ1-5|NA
CASNPRGLHQPQHF
TGTGCCAGCAACCCGAGAGGGCTCCATCAGCCCCAGCATTTT
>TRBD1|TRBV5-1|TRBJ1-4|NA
CASSSGTGLNEKLFF
TGCGCCAGCAGCTCAGGGACAGGGCTAAATGAAAAACTGTTTTTT